Each of the 24 T cell receptor beta chains below was sequenced from the same sample in a study of T cells after yellow fever vaccination (dated by TCRdb to between 2018 and 2020). Per the publication, the treatment or condition label means: live attenuated yellow fever vaccine strain. The library was obtained by 5' RACE. Sequencer: Illumina NovaSeq 6000. Clones were called with MiXCR by TCRdb after fastp trimmed the public reads at Q25, and only in-frame beta chains were retained. Records with the same CDR3 protein are collapsed into one entry carrying the most frequent genes and DNA. For this sample the table gives about 350,000 distinct CDR3 sequences, of which 12% were detected only once. The leading ten clones occupy 3.2% of the sample. Sequencing used CD4+ T cells sorted from PBMCs, obtained 15 days after the yellow fever booster vaccination. Every receptor here comes from a man between 18 and 35 years old who received the YFV17D yellow fever vaccine.

This clonotype was picked up many times. This chain connects TRBV5-1 to TRBJ2-3; D gene uncertain. This CDR3 spans 14 amino acids. V was pared by 4 bases and J by 4 bases, with 13 bases between. Germline assignment: CDR1 SGHRS and CDR2 YFSETQ. CDR3 in amino acids: CASSRAPGSDTQYF. CDR3 DNA: TGCGCCAGCAGCCGGGCCCCAGGATCAGATACGCAGTATTTT. Based on the CDR3 plus reference TRBV5-1 and TRBJ2-3, the full variable domain is KAGVTQTPRYLIKTRGQQVTLSCSPISGHRSVSWYQQTPGQGLQFLFEYFSETQRNKGNFPGRFSGRQFSNSRSEMNVSTLELGDSALYLCASSRAPGSDTQYFGPGTRLTVL.

This clonotype was seen a handful of times. This chain joins TRBV4-3 and TRBJ2-5; 7 bases align to TRBD2. Germline lookup yields CDR1 LGHNA and CDR2 YSLEER. The CDR3 loop spans 18 amino acids. The J segment lost 5 bases and the V segment lost 0 bases, leaving 15 bases of the junction unmatched. CDR3 DNA sequence: TGCGCCAGCAGCCAAGATAGGATGGGCGGGGGTCTTGGGGAGACCCAGTACTTC. It encodes CASSQDRMGGGLGETQYF.

The genes are TRBV29-1 and TRBJ1-4; D is ambiguous. Germline-derived CDR1 and CDR2 are SQVTM and ANQGSEA. V shed 4 bases and J shed 4 bases, with 10 bases lying between them. This CDR3 region has 13 residues. CDR3 sequence (DNA): TGCAGCGTTGTCGGCCAGTTTAATGAAAAACTGTTTTTT. It specifies CSVVGQFNEKLFF. Using reference TRBV29-1 and TRBJ1-4 for the parts outside the CDR3, the full variable domain is SAVISQKPSRDICQRGTSLTIQCQVDSQVTMMFWYRQQPGQSLTLIATANQGSEATYESGFVIDKFPISRPNLTFSTLTVSNMSPEDSSIYLCSVVGQFNEKLFFGSGTQLSVL.

This clonotype was observed at least ten times. The rearrangement joins TRBV7-2 to TRBJ2-2; perhaps TRBD1 as D (5 bases). The V gene's germline CDR1 is SGHTA and CDR2 FQGNSA. This CDR3 has 14 amino acids. Trimming removed 1 base at V and 3 bases at J, with 6 bases between. In nucleotides, the CDR3 is TGTGCCAGCAGCTTAGTAGGGGACACCGGGGAGCTGTTTTTT. This gives the protein CASSLVGDTGELFF.

This clonotype was seen ten or more times. The rearrangement links TRBV6-6 to TRBJ2-5; 10 bases match TRBD2. The trim removed 10 bases at V and 5 bases at J, leaving 13 bases unmatched. Germline V CDR1 and CDR2: MNHNY, SVGAGI (reference sequence). There are 15 residues in the CDR3. The CDR3 loop is CATDSIPGLAETQYF. CDR3 DNA sequence: TGTGCCACCGATTCGATCCCGGGACTAGCGGAGACCCAGTACTTC.

This clonotype showed up just a few times. V gene TRBV29-1 combines with J gene TRBJ2-3; D not certain. Germline V gives CDR1 SQVTM, CDR2 ANQGSEA. This CDR3 spans 12 amino acids. Trimming took 4 bases from V and 2 from J, leaving 7 bases between them. CDR3 protein: CSVGQYTDTQYF. DNA for the CDR3: TGCAGCGTTGGGCAGTACACAGATACGCAGTATTTT.

This clonotype was seen a handful of times. In DNA form, the CDR3 reads TGCAGTGCCGACCTAGCGGGGGGCACAGATACGCAGTATTTT. It translates to CSADLAGGTDTQYF. This sequence joins TRBV20-1 and TRBJ2-3; TRBD2 agrees at 10 bases. This CDR3 is 14 amino acids long. Looked up from germline, CDR1 is DFQATT and CDR2 is SNEGSKA (reference sequence). J lost 1 base, V lost 6 bases, and 4 bases had no gene match.

This chain connects TRBV5-1 to TRBJ1-1; the D is unclear. The CDR3 extends over 16 amino acids. Germline values: CDR1 SGHRS, CDR2 YFSETQ. The V end was cut by 0 bases, the J end by 1 base, with 13 bases between. CDR3 nucleotide sequence: TGCGCCAGCAGCTTGGGTGGATTAGAGAGGAACACTGAAGCTTTCTTT. This codes for CASSLGGLERNTEAFF.

This clonotype was seen at least ten times. The gene calls are TRBV5-8 and TRBJ2-2; a possible D gene is TRBD2 (5 bases). The CDR3 extends over 16 amino acids. V dropped 1 base and J dropped 1 base, with 11 bases sitting between them. Germline CDR1 is SGHTS and CDR2 is YDEGEE. CDR3 region: CASSLSLGRNTGELFF. CDR3 bases: TGTGCCAGCAGCTTGTCCTTAGGGAGGAACACCGGGGAGCTGTTTTTT.

The chain has TRBV4-3 and TRBJ1-6; 8 bases align to TRBD1. Trimming at V came to 1 base and at J to 7 bases, leaving 9 bases not matched to a gene. CDR1 LGHNA and CDR2 YSLEER come from the germline V gene. The CDR3 covers 17 residues. Written as DNA, the CDR3 is TGCGCCAGCAGCCAAGGAGGGACAGGCGGACCCAATTCACCCCTCCACTTT. As protein: CASSQGGTGGPNSPLHF.

The V gene is TRBV11-2, the J gene TRBJ2-2; D remains ambiguous. The CDR3 sequence is 12 residues long. Germline V gene data show CDR1 as SGHAT and CDR2 as FQNNGV. Trimming removed 2 bases from V and 6 bases from J, with 4 bases in between. CDR3 in amino acids: CASSLYSGELFF. DNA of the CDR3: TGTGCCAGCAGCTTATACTCCGGGGAGCTGTTTTTT.

This clonotype was seen a handful of times. The chain is built from TRBV3-1 and TRBJ1-1, with TRBD1 as a possible D gene (6 bases). Trimming pared 2 bases from V and 5 bases from J, leaving 15 bases between. This CDR3 region has 15 residues. Germline V gene sequence: CDR1 LGHDT, CDR2 YNNKEL (reference sequence). In DNA, the CDR3 is TGTGCCAGCAGCCAAAGACAGGCCCCAGGGACTGAAGCTTTCTTT. Translation gives CASSQRQAPGTEAFF.

The chain joins TRBV19 to TRBJ2-2; TRBD2 matches at 10 bases. Germline CDR1 reads LNHDA; CDR2 reads SQIVND (reference sequence). V dropped 7 bases and J dropped 2; count of bases not matched to a gene: 10. This CDR3 contains 17 residues. As DNA, the CDR3 is TGTGCCAGTAACTCTCCTAGCGGGGGACCCAACACCGGGGAGCTGTTTTTT. It codes for CASNSPSGGPNTGELFF.

This clonotype turned up a few times. This rearrangement joins TRBV20-1 to TRBJ1-5; D gene unclear. Germline V gene sequence: CDR1 DFQATT, CDR2 SNEGSKA (reference sequence). The CDR3 runs 14 residues. The V end was cut by 0 bases, the J end by 1 base, with 7 bases between. The CDR3 DNA reads TGCAGTGCTAGAGATGGAGGCAGCAATCAGCCCCAGCATTTT. It yields the protein CSARDGGSNQPQHF.

This clonotype occurred a few times. J is TRBJ2-2 and V is TRBV5-1; D may be TRBD2 (5 bases). The CDR3 is 13 residues long. Trimming removed 4 bases at V and 6 bases at J, with 10 bases between. Germline V gene sequence: CDR1 SGHRS, CDR2 YFSETQ. The chain's CDR3 is CASSIDGAGELFF. The CDR3 DNA is TGCGCCAGCAGCATTGACGGGGCCGGGGAGCTGTTTTTT.

This clonotype was counted many times. This rearrangement joins TRBV5-1 to TRBJ1-5, with D possibly being TRBD1 (5 bases). The V end was cut by 0 bases, the J end by 2 bases, with 9 bases between. CDR3 length: 15 amino acids. The germline gives CDR1 SGHRS, CDR2 YFSETQ. The chain's CDR3 is CASSLVSGGNQPQHF. The CDR3 DNA is TGCGCCAGCAGCTTGGTCTCGGGGGGCAATCAGCCCCAGCATTTT. Full variable domain (rest looked up from reference TRBV5-1 and TRBJ1-5): KAGVTQTPRYLIKTRGQQVTLSCSPISGHRSVSWYQQTPGQGLQFLFEYFSETQRNKGNFPGRFSGRQFSNSRSEMNVSTLELGDSALYLCASSLVSGGNQPQHFGDGTRLSIL.

This clonotype was seen a few times. The CDR3 sequence: CASLISGGPENIQYF. CDR3 bases: TGTGCCAGCTTAATTAGCGGGGGCCCGGAAAACATTCAGTACTTC. This chain uses TRBV6-1 with TRBJ2-4; 9 bases map to TRBD2. This CDR3 has 15 amino acids. Losses at the gene ends were 8 bases for V and 5 bases for J; bases not matched to a gene: 10. The germline gives CDR1 MNHNS, CDR2 SASEGT.

There are many counts of this clonotype. The chain uses TRBV12-3 or TRBV12-4 and TRBJ2-3; perhaps TRBD1 as D (6 bases). V shed 5 bases and J shed 5 bases, with 14 bases lying between them. This CDR3 comprises 14 residues. The CDR3 DNA reads as TGTGCCAGCAGTCCGGACAGAGGGTTAGATACGCAGTATTTT. It codes for CASSPDRGLDTQYF.

The chain has TRBV27 and TRBJ2-3, with TRBD2 as a possible D gene (7 bases). Germline lookup yields CDR1 MNHEY and CDR2 SMNVEV (reference sequence). V lost 6 bases and J 3 bases, leaving 16 bases between the germline ends. CDR3 size: 15 residues. DNA for the CDR3: TGTGCCAGCAGCCGGGGGGCCGGTCTTACAGATACGCAGTATTTT. Amino acids: CASSRGAGLTDTQYF.

This clonotype was counted between two and nine times. This chain uses TRBV5-1 with TRBJ2-1; D gene unclear. Trimming cost V 0 bases and J 10 bases, with 14 bases left between them. The CDR3 totals 14 residues. Germline CDR1 is SGHRS and CDR2 is YFSETQ. The CDR3 is CASSLARGTYEQFF. The CDR3 DNA reads as TGCGCCAGCAGCTTGGCCCGAGGAACCTACGAGCAGTTCTTC.

This clonotype has just a few counts. V gene TRBV10-3 combines with J gene TRBJ2-3; D remains ambiguous. CDR1 ENHRY and CDR2 SYGVKD come from the germline V gene. V was clipped by 7 bases and J by 0 bases, with 11 bases between them. This CDR3 has 14 amino acids. CDR3 nucleotides: TGTGCCATCACCCCACATGGAAGCACAGATACGCAGTATTTT. The encoded protein is CAITPHGSTDTQYF.

This sequence joins TRBV21-1 and TRBJ2-3; the listed D gene, TRBD1, was not tested against the DNA. TRBV21-1 is an annotated pseudogene. This CDR3 spans 12 amino acids. CDR3 DNA sequence: TGTGCCAGCAGCCCTGAGGGGACCACGCAGTATTTT. Protein sequence: CASSPEGTTQYF.

The rearrangement uses TRBV5-1 and TRBJ2-5, with D tentatively TRBD2 (5 bases). The CDR3 extends over 15 amino acids. Trimming shortened V by 4 bases and J by 5 bases, and 18 bases separated the two germline ends. CDR1 and CDR2 (germline): SGHRS, YFSETQ. CDR3 in amino acids: CASSPMDPRGETQYF. For the CDR3, the DNA is TGCGCCAGCAGCCCTATGGACCCCCGAGGGGAGACCCAGTACTTC.

Only a few counts were recorded for this clonotype. The gene calls are TRBV10-3 and TRBJ2-1; 8 bases fit TRBD2. The CDR3 runs 17 residues. Germline V gives CDR1 ENHRY, CDR2 SYGVKD. V dropped 5 bases and J dropped 0; count of bases not matched to a gene: 9. CDR3 in amino acids: CAISPLTSASSYNEQFF. The CDR3 nucleotides are TGTGCCATCAGTCCGCTGACTAGCGCGAGCTCCTACAATGAGCAGTTCTTC.